The 23 T cell receptor beta chains reported below all come from one sample, sequenced in a study of a mutant IDH1 vaccine in newly diagnosed glioma. Sample time point: week 23, last vaccination. The investigators gave 300 ug of mutant IDH1 20-mer peptide in each vaccine dose, together with topical imiquimod. These receptors lack a known antigen. Here immunoSEQ multiplex PCR was the method, and the copy in TCRdb shows in-frame clones only, minus some. In the table there are about 54,000 clones, about 87% of which are singletons. The sequencing here drew on PBMCs, taken from a glioma patient whose treatment included an IDH1 peptide vaccine. These receptors originate from a man between 40 and 49 years old with glioma.

This chain links TRBV7-9 with TRBJ1-5; unclear D gene. Between the trimmed V and J ends, which lost 2 bases and 0 bases, there was a span of 8 bases. Germline V gene data show CDR1 as SEHNR and CDR2 as FQNEAQ (reference sequence). The CDR3 sequence is 15 residues long. The CDR3 reads CASSLTENSNQPQHF. In nucleotides, the CDR3 is TGTGCCAGCAGCTTAACAGAGAATAGCAATCAGCCCCAGCATTTT.

The chain's CDR3 is CASRAAGYEQYF. Written as DNA, the CDR3 is TGTGCCAGCAGAGCAGCAGGATACGAGCAGTACTTC. The V gene is TRBV28, the J gene TRBJ2-7; D gene ambiguous. Germline lookup yields CDR1 MDHEN and CDR2 SYDVKM. This CDR3 has 12 residues. V lost 6 bases to trimming and J lost 4 bases, with 10 bases between them.

The chain employs TRBV5-4 and TRBJ1-1; maybe TRBD1 (5 bases). The V and J ends lost 4 bases and 0 bases respectively, with 10 bases between them. The germline gives CDR1 SGHNT, CDR2 YYREEE (reference sequence). This CDR3 is 14 amino acids long. The CDR3 loop is CASSPGGVNTEAFF. CDR3 DNA sequence: TGTGCCAGCAGCCCCGGGGGGGTGAACACTGAAGCTTTCTTT.

The rearrangement links TRBV27 to TRBJ2-7, with a possible D match to TRBD1 (6 bases). The V end lost 2 bases, the J end lost 4 bases, and 18 bases lay between the germline ends. The CDR3 loop spans 16 amino acids. Germline-derived CDR1 and CDR2 are MNHEY and SMNVEV (reference sequence). The CDR3 is CASSLTGHLLSYEQYF. For the CDR3, the DNA is TGTGCCAGCAGTTTAACAGGGCATTTATTATCATACGAGCAGTACTTC.

The chain couples TRBV6-5 to TRBJ2-7, with a possible D match to TRBD1 (6 bases). The CDR3 totals 11 residues. V lost 5 bases and J 6 bases, leaving 8 bases between the germline ends. Looked up from germline, CDR1 is MNHEY and CDR2 is SVGAGI. CDR3 sequence reads: CASSTGREQYF. CDR3 nucleotide sequence: TGTGCCAGCAGTACAGGGCGCGAGCAGTACTTC.

The gene calls are TRBV4-1 and TRBJ2-3; unclear D gene. V lost 2 bases and J lost 0, with 9 bases in between. The CDR3 totals 15 residues. Per germline, CDR1 MGHRA and CDR2 YSYEKL. The CDR3 loop is CASSQKVASTDTQYF. The CDR3, as DNA: TGCGCCAGCAGCCAAAAGGTGGCTAGCACAGATACGCAGTATTTT.

The V and J genes are TRBV13 and TRBJ2-5, with TRBD1 identical over 10 bases. From germline, CDR1 is PRHDT and CDR2 FYEKMQ (reference sequence). This CDR3 is 16 amino acids long. After removal of 5 bases from V and 6 bases from J, the junction contained 12 bases not matched to a gene. The CDR3 nucleotides read TGTGCCAGCAGCGGCCCGGGACAGGGGAATATTCAGACCCAGTACTTC. Amino acids: CASSGPGQGNIQTQYF. The variable domain in full, completed from reference TRBV13 and TRBJ2-5, reads AAGVIQSPRHLIKEKRETATLKCYPIPRHDTVYWYQQGPGQDPQFLISFYEKMQSDKGSIPDRFSAQQFSDYHSELNMSSLELGDSALYFCASSGPGQGNIQTQYFGPGTRLLVL.

The rearrangement links TRBV4-3 to TRBJ1-2, with 7 nucleotides matching TRBD1. CDR1 and CDR2 (germline): LGHNA, YSLEER. With V trimmed by 2 bases and J by 7 bases, 10 bases remained unmatched. The CDR3 runs to 15 residues. CDR3 DNA: TGCGCCAGCAGCCAACAACCGGGACAGAGGGGTGGCTACACCTTC. Its translation is CASSQQPGQRGGYTF.

The chain recombines TRBV5-6 with TRBJ2-1; possibly TRBD2 for D (5 bases). The germline V gene encodes CDR1 SGHDT and CDR2 YYEEEE. The CDR3 totals 13 residues. V lost 3 bases and J lost 12, with 16 bases in between. This CDR3 is CASSSSPSRGQFF. The CDR3 region has the DNA TGTGCCAGCAGCTCCTCCCCCAGTCGGGGGCAGTTCTTC. Full variable domain (outside the CDR3, taken from reference TRBV5-6 and TRBJ2-1): DAGVTQSPTHLIKTRGQQVTLRCSPKSGHDTVSWYQQALGQGPQFIFQYYEEEERQRGNFPDRFSGHQFPNYSSELNVNALLLGDSALYLCASSSSPSRGQFFGPGTRLTVL.

The genes are TRBV2 and TRBJ1-1, with TRBD1 matching over 8 bases. Germline CDR1 SNHLY, CDR2 FYNNEI. Trimming cost V 7 bases and J 3 bases; bases outside gene matches: 13. The CDR3 consists of 16 residues. CDR3 amino acids: CASKDRETVKDTEAFF. The CDR3 DNA reads TGTGCCAGCAAGGACAGGGAGACCGTGAAGGACACTGAAGCTTTCTTT.

The chain employs TRBV19 and TRBJ2-2, with 8 bases identical to TRBD2. Per the germline V gene, CDR1 is LNHDA and CDR2 is SQIVND (reference sequence). V lost 5 bases, J lost 6 bases, and 8 bases stayed unmatched. The CDR3 is made up of 15 amino acids. The CDR3 sequence: CASSLSGSSPGELFF. The CDR3 nucleotides are TGTGCCAGTAGTTTGAGCGGGAGTTCCCCCGGGGAGCTGTTTTTT.

V gene TRBV7-2 combines with J gene TRBJ1-4, with 10 bases that match TRBD1. With V trimmed by 4 bases and J by 3 bases, 8 bases remained unmatched. CDR3 size: 17 residues. From germline, CDR1 is SGHTA and CDR2 FQGNSA. The DNA of the CDR3 is TGTGCCAGCAGCTCCACCGACAGGGGGCTAGCTAATGAAAAACTGTTTTTT. Protein sequence: CASSSTDRGLANEKLFF.

The chain is built from TRBV29-1 and TRBJ2-5; no clear D. CDR1 SQVTM and CDR2 ANQGSEA come from the germline V gene. The CDR3 length is 16 residues. V lost 0 bases and J 5 bases, leaving 19 bases between the germline ends. CDR3 residues: CSVEDRPIKPRETQYF. The CDR3 coding sequence is TGCAGCGTTGAAGATCGTCCGATAAAACCCCGGGAGACCCAGTACTTC.

This chain uses TRBV2 with TRBJ1-4; 7 bases match TRBD1. The CDR3 extends over 21 amino acids. Germline V gene sequence: CDR1 SNHLY, CDR2 FYNNEI. V shed 6 bases and J 6 bases; nucleotides not matched to a gene: 28. CDR3 coding DNA: TGTGCCAGCAGCATTACCATTCTGAGACAGGGCGGGATCCCGGGGGATGAAAAACTGTTTTTT. It specifies CASSITILRQGGIPGDEKLFF.

The chain combines TRBV29-1 with TRBJ2-7, with 7 positions matching TRBD1. Unmatched junction bases numbered 6, after V lost 5 bases and J lost 5 bases. This CDR3 spans 12 amino acids. In germline, CDR1 is SQVTM, CDR2 ANQGSEA. The CDR3 region has the DNA TGCAGCGTTAAGGGGGCGTTCAACGAGCAGTACTTC. Protein product: CSVKGAFNEQYF.

The rearrangement joins TRBV19 to TRBJ1-1, with D tentatively TRBD1 (6 bases). Trimming stripped 6 bases from V and 8 bases from J, with 10 bases between. The CDR3 covers 11 residues. Germline-derived CDR1 and CDR2 are LNHDA and SQIVND (reference sequence). CDR3 sequence: CASRSDREAFF. CDR3 sequence (DNA): TGTGCCAGTAGATCGGACAGAGAAGCTTTCTTT.

The chain has TRBV19 and TRBJ2-7, with D tentatively TRBD1 (5 bases). CDR3 size: 13 residues. The germline CDR1 and CDR2 sequences are LNHDA and SQIVND (reference sequence). Trimming cost V 3 bases and J 3 bases, with 9 bases left between them. The CDR3 nucleotides read TGTGCCAGTAGTATTCGCCAGGGCTACGAGCAGTACTTC. Protein product: CASSIRQGYEQYF.

The chain joins TRBV9 to TRBJ1-1; TRBD1 might be the D (5 bases). CDR1 SGDLS and CDR2 YYNGEE come from the germline V gene. This CDR3 region has 13 residues. Trimming left V 5 bases short and J 2 bases short, with 10 bases between. Here the CDR3 DNA reads TGTGCCAGCAGTAGGCAGGGTAACACTGAAGCTTTCTTT. This sequence encodes CASSRQGNTEAFF.

The count of this clone is one. The chain recombines TRBV2 with TRBJ2-7; 8 nucleotides line up with TRBD1. The CDR3 has 13 residues. Losses at the gene ends were 7 bases for V and 9 bases for J; bases not matched to a gene: 11. Per germline, CDR1 SNHLY and CDR2 FYNNEI. CDR3 loop: CASIRGPPHGQYF. CDR3 DNA: TGTGCCAGCATCAGGGGGCCCCCCCATGGGCAGTACTTC. The entire variable domain, with the rest obtained from reference TRBV2 and TRBJ2-7, is as follows: EPEVTQTPSHQVTQMGQEVILRCVPISNHLYFYWYRQILGQKVEFLVSFYNNEISEKSEIFDDQFSVERPDGSNFTLKIRSTKLEDSAMYFCASIRGPPHGQYFGPGTRLTVT.

The V and J genes are TRBV19 and TRBJ1-1; D ambiguous. From germline, CDR1 is LNHDA and CDR2 SQIVND (reference sequence). This CDR3 has 15 residues. V lost 8 bases to trimming and J lost 5 bases, with 21 bases between them. CDR3 nucleotides: TGTGCCAGTCGATCGCCATGGCCCCTTACGACTGAAGCTTTCTTT. It translates to CASRSPWPLTTEAFF.

V and J are TRBV6-6 and TRBJ2-7, with no clear D. Trimming took off 7 bases at V and 0 bases at J, with 16 bases between the two ends. The CDR3 is made up of 15 amino acids. The germline V gene has CDR1 MNHNY and CDR2 SVGAGI (reference sequence). The CDR3 DNA sequence: TGTGCCAGCAAGACGGGTCAGCGTCTCTCCTACGAGCAGTACTTC. This sequence encodes CASKTGQRLSYEQYF.

The chain uses TRBV21-1 and TRBJ1-5; the table's D gene call, TRBD1, was not cross checked with the DNA. TRBV21-1 is termed a pseudogene. This CDR3 contains 15 residues. CDR3 DNA sequence: TGTGCCAGCAGCAGACGACAGGGGGACGGTCAGCCCCAGCATTTT. Translating it yields CASSRRQGDGQPQHF.

The rearrangement links TRBV6-5 to TRBJ1-4; a possible D gene is TRBD1 (6 bases). V was pared by 2 bases and J by 8 bases, with 9 bases between. This CDR3 contains 13 residues. Germline-derived CDR1 and CDR2 are MNHEY and SVGAGI. Here the CDR3 reads CASSYEGGEKLFF. CDR3 coding DNA: TGTGCCAGCAGTTACGAAGGGGGAGAAAAACTGTTTTTT.